A selection of T cell receptor beta chains follows, all from one sample in a study of CD8 T cells in Susac syndrome. TCRdb re-derived calls from the immunoSEQ multiplex PCR reads in MiXCR, one entry per CDR3 protein. The sample lists 150,000 to 200,000 distinct CDR3 sequences, 93% seen once, with more than 0.13% in the top ten. The source material was CD4+ T cells from PBMCs. These receptors were taken from a human donor in good health. Both conserved end residues are part of each CDR3. A D gene is named only where the DNA matches it firmly. Clone sizes are given selectively: once, few, many, or a class where the clone is expanded.

clone_size: .
v_call: TRBV5-1
d_call: TRBD2
j_call: TRBJ2-5
cdr3_aa: CASSLTSGGAEETQYF
cdr3_nt: TGCGCCAGCAGCTTGACTAGCGGGGGGGCTGAAGAGACCCAGTACTTC

clone_size: once
v_call: TRBV9
d_call: .
j_call: TRBJ1-3
cdr3_aa: CASSVAGDGNTIYF
cdr3_nt: TGTGCCAGCAGCGTAGCGGGCGACGGAAACACCATATATTTT

clone_size: .
v_call: TRBV20-1
d_call: .
j_call: TRBJ1-6
cdr3_aa: CSARDYGPSYNSPLHF
cdr3_nt: TGCAGTGCTAGAGATTACGGACCCTCCTATAATTCACCCCTCCACTTT

clone_size: .
v_call: TRBV12-3/TRBV12-4
d_call: .
j_call: TRBJ2-3
cdr3_aa: CASSFLAGATGTQYF
cdr3_nt: TGTGCCAGCAGTTTTCTGGCGGGGGCCACCGGTACGCAGTATTTT

clone_size: .
v_call: TRBV5-1
d_call: TRBD2
j_call: TRBJ2-3
cdr3_aa: CASKKTSGGKDTQYF
cdr3_nt: TGCGCCAGCAAGAAGACTAGCGGGGGGAAGGATACGCAGTATTTT

clone_size: .
v_call: TRBV19
d_call: .
j_call: TRBJ1-2
cdr3_aa: CASSIVSGAVNYGYTF
cdr3_nt: TGTGCCAGTAGTATTGTTTCGGGGGCTGTCAACTATGGCTACACCTTC

clone_size: .
v_call: TRBV25-1
d_call: TRBD2
j_call: TRBJ2-3
cdr3_aa: CASSLAGGSGTQYF
cdr3_nt: TGTGCCAGCAGTCTAGCGGGGGGCTCCGGTACGCAGTATTTT

clone_size: .
v_call: TRBV6-5
d_call: .
j_call: TRBJ2-7
cdr3_aa: CASSHRGGEQYF
cdr3_nt: TGTGCCAGCAGCCACAGGGGGGGCGAGCAGTACTTC

clone_size: .
v_call: TRBV7-2
d_call: .
j_call: TRBJ2-1
cdr3_aa: CASSLQSYNEQFF
cdr3_nt: TGTGCCAGCAGCTTACAGTCCTACAATGAGCAGTTCTTC

clone_size: .
v_call: TRBV12-3/TRBV12-4
d_call: .
j_call: TRBJ1-1
cdr3_aa: CASKGDIMNTEAFF
cdr3_nt: TGTGCCAGCAAGGGGGACATTATGAACACTGAAGCTTTCTTT

clone_size: .
v_call: TRBV18
d_call: TRBD1
j_call: TRBJ2-7
cdr3_aa: CASSPQGQSYEQYF
cdr3_nt: TGTGCCAGCTCACCCCAGGGACAGTCCTACGAGCAGTACTTC

clone_size: .
v_call: TRBV7-9
d_call: TRBD1
j_call: TRBJ2-7
cdr3_aa: CASSLGTGDNEQYF
cdr3_nt: TGTGCCAGCAGCTTAGGGACAGGGGATAACGAGCAGTACTTC

clone_size: .
v_call: TRBV18
d_call: .
j_call: TRBJ2-3
cdr3_aa: CASSPGNTQYF
cdr3_nt: TGTGCCAGCTCACCGGGAAATACGCAGTATTTT

clone_size: .
v_call: TRBV20-1
d_call: TRBD1
j_call: TRBJ1-5
cdr3_aa: CSAAPGQGFGQPQHF
cdr3_nt: TGCAGTGCCGCTCCGGGACAGGGGTTTGGTCAGCCCCAGCATTTT

clone_size: .
v_call: TRBV2
d_call: .
j_call: TRBJ1-1
cdr3_aa: CASSEIQWEGVNTEAFF
cdr3_nt: TGTGCCAGCAGTGAAATCCAGTGGGAGGGGGTGAACACTGAAGCTTTCTTT

clone_size: .
v_call: TRBV19
d_call: .
j_call: TRBJ2-7
cdr3_aa: CATAVRTLGHEQYF
cdr3_nt: TGTGCCACCGCAGTCAGGACCCTCGGCCACGAGCAGTACTTC

clone_size: .
v_call: TRBV5-6
d_call: .
j_call: TRBJ1-1
cdr3_aa: CASRLGWDTEAFF
cdr3_nt: TGTGCCAGCAGGTTAGGGTGGGACACTGAAGCTTTCTTT

clone_size: .
v_call: TRBV20-1
d_call: .
j_call: TRBJ1-2
cdr3_aa: CQSAGVNYGYTF
cdr3_nt: TGCCAAAGTGCAGGGGTGAACTATGGCTACACCTTC

clone_size: .
v_call: TRBV7-2
d_call: .
j_call: TRBJ1-5
cdr3_aa: CASSLYVGADQPQHF
cdr3_nt: TGTGCCAGCAGCTTATATGTGGGGGCCGATCAGCCCCAGCATTTT

clone_size: .
v_call: TRBV7-2
d_call: .
j_call: TRBJ1-5
cdr3_aa: CASSPGTYSNQPQHF
cdr3_nt: TGTGCCAGCAGCCCCGGGACCTATAGCAATCAGCCCCAGCATTTT

clone_size: .
v_call: TRBV14
d_call: .
j_call: TRBJ1-2
cdr3_aa: CASSQIGGYGYTF
cdr3_nt: TGTGCCAGCAGCCAAATCGGCGGCTATGGCTACACCTTC

clone_size: .
v_call: TRBV20-1
d_call: .
j_call: TRBJ1-2
cdr3_aa: CSARGQGNVHGYTF
cdr3_nt: TGCAGTGCTAGAGGGCAGGGGAATGTGCATGGCTACACCTTC

clone_size: .
v_call: TRBV24-1
d_call: .
j_call: TRBJ1-1
cdr3_aa: CATPTGVGPEAFF
cdr3_nt: TGTGCCACCCCTACGGGGGTCGGGCCTGAAGCTTTCTTT

clone_size: .
v_call: TRBV2
d_call: .
j_call: TRBJ1-2
cdr3_aa: CASHKLNGYTF
cdr3_nt: TGTGCCAGCCATAAACTGAATGGCTACACCTTC

clone_size: .
v_call: TRBV3-1
d_call: .
j_call: TRBJ2-7
cdr3_aa: CASSQGVEQYF
cdr3_nt: TGTGCCAGCAGCCAAGGCGTCGAGCAGTACTTC

clone_size: .
v_call: TRBV10-3
d_call: TRBD2
j_call: TRBJ2-5
cdr3_aa: CAIMRSGGARETQYF
cdr3_nt: TGTGCCATCATGCGTAGCGGGGGGGCCCGGGAGACCCAGTACTTC

clone_size: .
v_call: TRBV20-1
d_call: TRBD1
j_call: TRBJ1-2
cdr3_aa: CSAGDSSNYGYTF
cdr3_nt: TGCAGTGCGGGGGACAGTTCTAACTATGGCTACACCTTC

clone_size: .
v_call: TRBV20-1
d_call: .
j_call: TRBJ1-3
cdr3_aa: CSARSGPGNTIYF
cdr3_nt: TGCAGTGCTCGGAGTGGGCCGGGAAACACCATATATTTT

clone_size: .
v_call: TRBV15
d_call: TRBD1
j_call: TRBJ2-4
cdr3_aa: CATSSHTGTGNIQYF
cdr3_nt: TGTGCCACCAGCTCACACACCGGGACAGGGAACATTCAGTACTTC

clone_size: .
v_call: TRBV13
d_call: .
j_call: TRBJ1-1
cdr3_aa: CASSPGPNTEAFF
cdr3_nt: TGTGCCAGCAGCCCGGGACCGAACACTGAAGCTTTCTTT

clone_size: .
v_call: TRBV6-5
d_call: .
j_call: TRBJ1-6
cdr3_aa: CASSYSNNSPLHF
cdr3_nt: TGTGCCAGCAGTTACTCAAATAATTCACCCCTCCACTTT

clone_size: once
v_call: TRBV5-1
d_call: .
j_call: TRBJ1-3
cdr3_aa: CASSSNYGTPNRGNTIYF
cdr3_nt: TGCGCCAGCAGCTCAAACTACGGGACACCCAATCGAGGAAACACCATATATTTT

clone_size: .
v_call: TRBV3-1
d_call: .
j_call: TRBJ2-5
cdr3_aa: CASSQRARSETQYF
cdr3_nt: TGTGCCAGCAGCCAGAGGGCCCGTTCCGAGACCCAGTACTTC

clone_size: .
v_call: TRBV20-1
d_call: .
j_call: TRBJ1-1
cdr3_aa: CSSRGAGVAEAFF
cdr3_nt: TGCAGTTCAAGGGGGGCAGGGGTGGCTGAAGCTTTCTTT

clone_size: .
v_call: TRBV29-1
d_call: .
j_call: TRBJ1-1
cdr3_aa: CSVEEGQGYTEAFF
cdr3_nt: TGCAGCGTTGAAGAGGGGCAGGGTTACACTGAAGCTTTCTTT

clone_size: .
v_call: TRBV10-3
d_call: TRBD1
j_call: TRBJ2-7
cdr3_aa: CAITRTGGYEQYF
cdr3_nt: TGTGCCATCACGAGGACAGGGGGCTACGAGCAGTACTTC

clone_size: .
v_call: TRBV5-1
d_call: .
j_call: TRBJ1-4
cdr3_aa: CASSLTGTANEKLFF
cdr3_nt: TGCGCCAGCAGCTTAACGGGGACCGCTAATGAAAAACTGTTTTTT

clone_size: once
v_call: TRBV6-5
d_call: .
j_call: TRBJ2-2
cdr3_aa: CASRRPSGTGELFF
cdr3_nt: TGTGCCAGCAGACGACCCTCGGGCACCGGGGAGCTGTTTTTT

clone_size: .
v_call: TRBV9
d_call: TRBD1
j_call: TRBJ1-3
cdr3_aa: CASTVDETGARSGNTIYF
cdr3_nt: TGTGCCAGCACCGTTGATGAGACAGGGGCCCGTTCTGGAAACACCATATATTTT

clone_size: .
v_call: TRBV2
d_call: .
j_call: TRBJ1-2
cdr3_aa: CASTGGKNYGYTF
cdr3_nt: TGTGCCAGCACGGGCGGGAAAAACTATGGCTACACCTTC

clone_size: .
v_call: TRBV5-4
d_call: .
j_call: TRBJ1-6
cdr3_aa: CASSPAGNSPLHF
cdr3_nt: TGTGCCAGCAGCCCGGCGGGAAATTCACCCCTCCACTTT

clone_size: .
v_call: TRBV4-2
d_call: .
j_call: TRBJ2-1
cdr3_aa: CASSQDRRGAYNEQFF
cdr3_nt: TGTGCCAGCAGCCAAGATCGAAGGGGAGCCTACAATGAGCAGTTCTTC

clone_size: .
v_call: TRBV4-1
d_call: .
j_call: TRBJ1-2
cdr3_aa: CASSQDSGQNYGYTF
cdr3_nt: TGCGCCAGCAGCCAAGATTCGGGGCAGAACTATGGCTACACCTTC

clone_size: .
v_call: TRBV2
d_call: .
j_call: TRBJ2-7
cdr3_aa: CASSESSEQYF
cdr3_nt: TGTGCCAGCAGTGAGAGTTCCGAGCAGTACTTC

clone_size: .
v_call: TRBV3-1
d_call: .
j_call: TRBJ1-1
cdr3_aa: CASSLRVNTEAFF
cdr3_nt: TGTGCCAGCAGCTTGAGGGTGAATACTGAAGCTTTCTTT

clone_size: .
v_call: TRBV6-1
d_call: .
j_call: TRBJ1-6
cdr3_aa: CASLKLYNSPLHF
cdr3_nt: TGTGCCAGCTTGAAACTTTATAATTCACCCCTCCACTTT

clone_size: .
v_call: TRBV19
d_call: TRBD1
j_call: TRBJ1-1
cdr3_aa: CASSTRQGVNTEAFF
cdr3_nt: TGTGCCAGTAGTACGCGACAGGGAGTGAACACTGAAGCTTTCTTT

clone_size: .
v_call: TRBV5-1
d_call: TRBD1
j_call: TRBJ1-1
cdr3_aa: CASSSRDRSVTEAFF
cdr3_nt: TGCGCCAGCAGCAGCCGGGACAGGTCTGTCACTGAAGCTTTCTTT

clone_size: .
v_call: TRBV12-3/TRBV12-4
d_call: TRBD1
j_call: TRBJ2-2
cdr3_aa: CASSPRQGNTGELFF
cdr3_nt: TGTGCCAGCAGTCCAAGACAGGGGAACACCGGGGAGCTGTTTTTT

clone_size: .
v_call: TRBV15
d_call: TRBD1
j_call: TRBJ1-2
cdr3_aa: CATSRDRGGLFGYTF
cdr3_nt: TGTGCCACCAGCAGGGACAGGGGAGGGCTATTTGGCTACACCTTC

clone_size: .
v_call: TRBV21-1
d_call: .
j_call: TRBJ1-5
cdr3_aa: CASSTGIRDQPQHF
cdr3_nt: TGTGCCAGCAGCACGGGGATTAGGGATCAGCCCCAGCATTTT

clone_size: .
v_call: TRBV5-4
d_call: .
j_call: TRBJ2-1
cdr3_aa: CASSFGRDNEQFF
cdr3_nt: TGTGCCAGCAGCTTTGGTCGAGACAATGAGCAGTTCTTC

clone_size: .
v_call: TRBV29-1
d_call: .
j_call: TRBJ1-1
cdr3_aa: CSVARMEEFTEAFF
cdr3_nt: TGCAGCGTTGCACGTATGGAAGAGTTCACTGAAGCTTTCTTT

clone_size: .
v_call: TRBV20-1
d_call: TRBD1
j_call: TRBJ2-7
cdr3_aa: CSARPDRGVDEQYF
cdr3_nt: TGCAGTGCTAGACCCGACAGGGGGGTCGACGAGCAGTACTTC

clone_size: .
v_call: TRBV28
d_call: .
j_call: TRBJ2-7
cdr3_aa: CASSQTPTYEQYF
cdr3_nt: TGTGCCAGCAGTCAGACACCAACCTACGAGCAGTACTTC

clone_size: .
v_call: TRBV29-1
d_call: .
j_call: TRBJ2-5
cdr3_aa: CSVEKSRGQETQYF
cdr3_nt: TGCAGCGTTGAAAAAAGCAGGGGCCAAGAGACCCAGTACTTC

clone_size: .
v_call: TRBV29-1
d_call: .
j_call: TRBJ2-3
cdr3_aa: CSVVGQNTQYF
cdr3_nt: TGCAGCGTTGTTGGCCAAAATACGCAGTATTTT

clone_size: .
v_call: TRBV6-5
d_call: TRBD1
j_call: TRBJ2-2
cdr3_aa: CASSPRTGGGELFF
cdr3_nt: TGTGCCAGCAGTCCGCGGACAGGGGGAGGGGAGCTGTTTTTT

clone_size: .
v_call: TRBV6-1
d_call: .
j_call: TRBJ1-1
cdr3_aa: CASSAFKADTEAFF
cdr3_nt: TGTGCCAGCAGTGCGTTCAAGGCGGACACTGAAGCTTTCTTT

clone_size: .
v_call: TRBV29-1
d_call: TRBD1
j_call: TRBJ2-7
cdr3_aa: CSAFLAGTGISYEQYF
cdr3_nt: TGCAGCGCTTTTTTGGCTGGGACAGGGATCTCCTACGAGCAGTACTTC